The 12 T cell receptor beta chains given below trace back to one sample, sequenced in a study of PD-1 blockade in classical Hodgkin lymphoma. Autologous stem cell transplantation was followed by relapse in every patient, and brentuximab vedotin exposure varied. Sequencing was performed with immunoSEQ multiplex PCR; in TCRdb, only in-frame clones are kept and a portion is missing. This sample has more than 140,000 clones; 78% occur once, and the top ten carry roughly 9.2%. Here the sequenced sample was peripheral blood mononuclear cells (PBMCs), taken before the second cycle of nivolumab. These receptors were collected from a human donor with classical Hodgkin lymphoma.

The J gene is TRBJ1-3, the V gene TRBV25-1, with no clear D. The length of the CDR3 is 17 residues. V gave up 4 bases and J gave up 0 bases, with 16 bases separating them. Germline V CDR1 and CDR2: MGHDK, SYGVNS. The chain's CDR3 is CASSGLTGPNSGNTIYF. CDR3 nucleotide sequence: TGTGCCAGCAGTGGTCTGACGGGCCCCAACTCTGGAAACACCATATATTTT. Full variable domain (outside the CDR3, taken from reference TRBV25-1 and TRBJ1-3): EADIYQTPRYLVIGTGKKITLECSQTMGHDKMYWYQQDPGMELHLIHYSYGVNSTEKGDLSSESTVSRIRTEHFPLTLESARPSHTSQYLCASSGLTGPNSGNTIYFGEGSWLTVV.

The gene calls are TRBV11-2 and TRBJ2-3; the match to TRBD2 covers 11 bases. Germline CDR1 is SGHAT and CDR2 is FQNNGV. V lost 7 bases to trimming and J lost 8 bases; unmatched junction nucleotides: 14. The CDR3 spans 16 residues. DNA of the CDR3: TGTGCCAGCACCTCGCCGGGACTAGCGGTTAGCGGTACGCAGTATTTT. Protein: CASTSPGLAVSGTQYF.

The chain carries TRBV2 and TRBJ2-7; weak D call: TRBD2 (7 bases). Trimming pared 3 bases from V and 0 bases from J, leaving 15 bases between. The CDR3 has 16 amino acids. CDR1 and CDR2 from the germline V gene are SNHLY and FYNNEI. The CDR3 sequence: CASSEGGGLYSYEQYF. DNA for the CDR3: TGTGCCAGCAGTGAGGGCGGGGGCCTTTACTCCTACGAGCAGTACTTC.

The rearrangement uses TRBV5-5 and TRBJ2-7, with 9 positions matching TRBD2. Trimming removed 2 bases from V and 4 bases from J; junction bases left unmatched: 10. Germline loops: CDR1 SGHKS, CDR2 YYEKEE (reference sequence). The CDR3 runs to 16 residues. CDR3 loop: CASSLGSSGIDYEQYF. The CDR3 DNA sequence: TGTGCCAGCAGCTTAGGTTCTAGCGGGATTGATTACGAGCAGTACTTC.

This clone has only a few counts. CDR3 nucleotide sequence: TGTGCCAGCAGGGTATGGGGGGTGGCTAGCGGGCTTCTGCCCACCGAGCAGTACTTC. Translation: CASRVWGVASGLLPTEQYF. The V and J genes are TRBV27 and TRBJ2-7, with 8 bases identical to TRBD2. The V gene end was trimmed by 6 bases and the J gene end by 6 bases; junction bases not matched to a gene: 25. The CDR3 contains 19 residues. Per the germline V gene, CDR1 is MNHEY and CDR2 is SMNVEV (reference sequence).

The J gene is TRBJ1-6, the V gene TRBV13, with D unclear. The CDR3 loop spans 15 amino acids. The V gene's germline CDR1 is PRHDT and CDR2 FYEKMQ (reference sequence). V was clipped by 5 bases and J by 8 bases, with 16 bases between them. In DNA, the CDR3 is TGTGCCAGCAGCCCGGGAGGCTGGGGTTATTCACCCCTCCACTTT. This sequence encodes CASSPGGWGYSPLHF.

J is TRBJ2-2 and V is TRBV10-3; 12 bases agree with TRBD1. V dropped 5 bases and J dropped 2; count of bases not matched to a gene: 6. The germline V gene encodes CDR1 ENHRY and CDR2 SYGVKD. The CDR3 consists of 17 residues. The CDR3 sequence: CAISSGTGGSNTGELFF. CDR3 DNA sequence: TGTGCCATCAGTTCCGGGACAGGGGGCTCAAACACCGGGGAGCTGTTTTTT.

The genes are TRBV7-2 and TRBJ2-3; 7 bases agree with TRBD2. The CDR3 is made up of 17 amino acids. The junction had 17 bases not matched to a gene; V was cut back by 3 bases and J by 8 bases. Germline V gene lookup returns CDR1 SGHTA and CDR2 FQGNSA. In DNA, the CDR3 is TGTGCCAGCAGCTTTAGGGCTAGCGGAGAGGGGCTCGGTACGCAGTATTTT. Translated: CASSFRASGEGLGTQYF. Full variable domain (rest looked up from reference TRBV7-2 and TRBJ2-3): GAGVSQSPSNKVTEKGKDVELRCDPISGHTALYWYRQSLGQGLEFLIYFQGNSAPDKSGLPSDRFSAERTGGSVSTLTIQRTQQEDSAVYLCASSFRASGEGLGTQYFGPGTRLTVL.

V is TRBV6-5 and J is TRBJ1-2; TRBD1 might be the D (6 bases). The CDR3 is made up of 12 amino acids. Germline V gives CDR1 MNHEY, CDR2 SVGAGI. The ends were cut back, 6 bases at V and 4 bases at J, with 9 bases in the middle. CDR3 nucleotides: TGTGCCAGCAGCACAGGGCCCTATGGCTACACCTTC. Translation gives CASSTGPYGYTF.

This chain joins TRBV4-1 and TRBJ2-7; no clear D. The ends were cut back, 1 base at V and 0 bases at J, with 13 bases in the middle. Per the germline V gene, CDR1 is MGHRA and CDR2 is YSYEKL. The CDR3 consists of 16 residues. CDR3 sequence (DNA): TGCGCCAGCAGCCAAGGGGTACAGTCAAGCTCCTACGAGCAGTACTTC. Translating gives CASSQGVQSSSYEQYF.

The chain recombines TRBV25-1 with TRBJ2-2; maybe TRBD1 (5 bases). Trimming took off 4 bases at V and 6 bases at J, with 15 bases between the two ends. The CDR3 loop spans 15 amino acids. Per the germline V gene, CDR1 is MGHDK and CDR2 is SYGVNS. CDR3 bases: TGTGCCAGCAGTGCCAGGGTGATATCAGCCGGGGAGCTGTTTTTT. The encoded protein is CASSARVISAGELFF.

A word on this clone: This sample also contains other DNA sequences that code for the same CDR3. The chain combines TRBV6-5 with TRBJ1-3; unclear D gene. CDR3 length: 15 amino acids. V was shortened by 0 bases and J by 0 bases, with 6 bases between the two germline ends. Germline V lookup: CDR1 MNHEY, CDR2 SVGAGI. CDR3 nucleotide sequence: TGTGCCAGCAGTTACTCCTCTAGCTCTGGAAACACCATATATTTT. Translated, it gives CASSYSSSSGNTIYF.